The 5 T cell receptor beta chains presented below share a single source sample, sequenced in a study of cytomegalovirus exposure and HLA in healthy donors. In the PCR, 60 Vbeta and 13 Jbeta primers were used. Data came from immunoSEQ multiplex PCR; TCRdb stores just in-frame clones and leaves some out. The sample records tens of thousands of clones, roughly 80% being singletons. The sequencing input was PBMCs. Receptor source: a male donor in good health and CMV-seronegative.

This chain connects TRBV18 to TRBJ1-1; D not certain. Trimming cost V 4 bases and J 1 base, with 4 bases left between them. The CDR3 length is 12 residues. Germline CDR1 KGHSH, CDR2 LQKENI. The CDR3 loop reads CASSRQNTEAFF. DNA for the CDR3: TGTGCCAGCTCACGACAGAACACTGAAGCTTTCTTT.

The rearrangement uses TRBV2 and TRBJ1-5; 7 nucleotides match TRBD1. This CDR3 has 15 residues. The V segment lost 4 bases and the J segment 4 bases; nucleotides outside the gene matches: 7. Germline CDR1 is SNHLY and CDR2 is FYNNEI. This CDR3 reads CASSVGTDKNQPQHF. CDR3 coding DNA: TGTGCCAGCAGTGTCGGGACAGACAAAAATCAGCCCCAGCATTTT.

This chain joins TRBV19 and TRBJ1-1; D is unresolved. Looked up from germline, CDR1 is LNHDA and CDR2 is SQIVND (reference sequence). This CDR3 is 12 amino acids long. Deletions cut 6 bases from V and 6 bases from J, with 11 bases between. Here the CDR3 reads CASRAKGAEAFF. The CDR3 nucleotides read TGTGCCAGTAGGGCGAAGGGAGCTGAAGCTTTCTTT.

This clone was seen more than once but under ten times. The chain has TRBV29-1 and TRBJ2-1, with TRBD1 identical over 9 bases. The J segment lost 9 bases and the V segment lost 6 bases, leaving 3 bases of the junction unmatched. The germline gives CDR1 SQVTM, CDR2 ANQGSEA. This CDR3 has 11 residues. CDR3 in amino acids: CSVGQGIEQFF. The CDR3 bases are TGCAGCGTAGGACAGGGGATTGAGCAGTTCTTC.

The chain recombines TRBV4-3 with TRBJ2-3; a weak D match, TRBD2 (5 bases). This CDR3 spans 16 amino acids. Trimming cost V 3 bases and J 6 bases, with 19 bases left between them. Germline lookup yields CDR1 LGHNA and CDR2 YSLEER. The CDR3 here is CASSQSGRAWRDTQYF. CDR3 nucleotides: TGCGCCAGCAGCCAGTCGGGCCGAGCCTGGAGGGATACGCAGTATTTT.